These T cell receptor beta chains were read from a single sample in a study of human T cells and chemical hapten exposure. MiXCR was run by TCRdb on the RACE reads, yielding one entry per CDR3 protein. The repertoire includes tens of thousands of distinct CDR3 sequences, 7.5% to 9.5% of them detected once, and approximately 1.5% sits in the top ten. The sequencing used whole blood, collected in connection with sensitization to the hapten diphenylcyclopropenone (DPC). The receptors here all came from a woman aged 30 to 39 with alopecia areata. Some clones in this sample may be carry-over from other donors' samples. CDR3s leave out the opening cysteine and the closing phenylalanine or tryptophan. The order of the fields is J gene, V gene, CDR3 protein.

TRBJ2-7	TRBV12-3/TRBV12-4	ASSLRGYEEQY
TRBJ1-6	TRBV27	ASSRTEGTGFNSPLH
TRBJ2-7	TRBV7-2	ASSLAGGTYEQY
TRBJ2-5	TRBV5-1	ASGELETQY
TRBJ2-7	TRBV11-2	ASSLDRGNHEQY
TRBJ1-2	TRBV5-1	ASSSQQDSSYGYT
TRBJ2-2	TRBV25-1	ASTRSGTEAGELF
TRBJ2-3	TRBV9	ASSVGQAGTDTQY
TRBJ1-1	TRBV4-1	ASSQDRSGPLTF
TRBJ2-3	TRBV20-1	SARGSGGATDTQY
TRBJ1-4	TRBV12-3/TRBV12-4	ASSGGGEKLF
TRBJ1-1	TRBV20-1	SARSNTEAF
TRBJ1-3	TRBV6-5	ASRSQPISGNTIY
TRBJ2-1	TRBV30	AWSVQGNNEQF
TRBJ2-5	TRBV6-2/TRBV6-3	ASSPSGGKETQY
TRBJ1-1	TRBV30	AWAQDGQNTEAF
TRBJ2-2	TRBV24-1	ATSDSGQVNTGELF
TRBJ2-1	TRBV7-8	ASSLGPRLRSYNEQF
TRBJ2-2	TRBV6-1	ASTERGSGTGGNTGELF
TRBJ2-5	TRBV7-9	ASSLAGVEIQY